This T cell receptor beta chain originates from a study of blood T cells in healthy people across ages. Aged about 6 to 90, donors were systemically healthy Caucasians from Russia. Combining a sample-barcoded 5' primer with a J-beta primer mix, a second PCR ran for 7 to 11 cycles. Each cDNA molecule was tagged by a template-switch adaptor that had 12 random nucleotides. Each single sample gave us at least 2.5 million CDR3-containing paired-end reads. One entry per CDR3 protein, called by TCRdb with MiXCR from the 5' RACE reads. This table holds hundreds of thousands of distinct CDR3 sequences, approximately 59% found once. This clonotype occurred a few times. The antigen is not known. Deletions cut 3 bases from V and 4 bases from J, with 9 bases between. The CDR3 contains 13 residues. CDR1 and CDR2 from the germline V gene are ENHRY and SYGVKD. The study, taken as a whole, reports: No one knew whether donors had CMV, which possibly confounded expanded clonotype changes.

The source is a man in his sixties in good health. V is TRBV10-3 and J is TRBJ1-2; possibly TRBD1 for D (6 bases). The sequenced sample consisted of blood. This chain's CDR3 is CAISETGSYGYTF. The CDR3 DNA reads as TGTGCCATCAGTGAAACAGGGAGCTATGGCTACACCTTC.